This TCR beta chain was recovered during a study of blood T cells in healthy people across ages. This CDR3 has 13 residues. Germline V gene lookup returns CDR1 MDHEN and CDR2 SYDVKM. The V gene end was trimmed by 6 bases and the J gene end by 9 bases; junction bases not matched to a gene: 7. Next came a second PCR, run for about 6 to 12 cycles, which used a sample-barcoded 5' primer along with a J-beta primer mix. TCRdb reanalysed the 5' RACE reads using MiXCR and keeps one entry per CDR3 protein. The profile shows about 1 million distinct CDR3 sequences, roughly 45% of them singletons. This sequence originates from a woman in her sixties in good health. The material sequenced was blood. The chain is built from TRBV28 and TRBJ2-5; TRBD1 matches at 10 bases. CDR3 sequence (DNA): TGTGCCAGCAGGACAAGACAGGGGGCGGCCCAGTACTTC. This gives the protein CASRTRQGAAQYF.